The rows below give T cell receptor beta chains drawn from one sample of a study of identifying expanded T cells in peripheral blood. The table came from immunoSEQ multiplex PCR; TCRdb's copy has only in-frame clones and leaves some out. The repertoire holds around 130,000 clones, with approximately 86% as singletons. The sequenced material came from blood. Receptor source: a person aged 18 to 70 in good health. CDR3s include the opening cysteine and the closing phenylalanine or tryptophan. Each record gives: J gene, V gene, D gene, CDR3 protein. A D gene is named only where the DNA matches it firmly.

>TRBJ2-3|TRBV4-2|TRBD2
CASSHPLAGGLVDTQYF
>TRBJ2-1|TRBV7-8|TRBD2
CASSVTSGRPPFYNEQFF
>TRBJ1-5|TRBV6-6|TRBD1
CASSYGTGRGDQPQHF
>TRBJ2-1|TRBV7-8|-
CATARGSLDEQFF
>TRBJ2-5|TRBV6-5|-
CASSYRGETQYF
>TRBJ1-2|TRBV30|-
CAWTGTPGSYTF
>TRBJ1-5|TRBV7-2|-
CASSFYRVSNQPQHF
>TRBJ2-3|TRBV14|TRBD2
CASSREPGLASDTQYF
>TRBJ2-2|TRBV7-2|-
CASSLGTYTGELFF
>TRBJ2-7|TRBV7-2|TRBD2
CASSSTRTSPYEQYF
>TRBJ1-5|TRBV10-3|-
CAIRGQNLNQPQHF
>TRBJ1-4|TRBV2|-
CASSERGAEEKLFF
>TRBJ2-7|TRBV10-3|-
CAIRDESKLSYEQYF
>TRBJ1-1|TRBV7-9|-
CASDRDGNTEAFF
>TRBJ1-4|TRBV28|TRBD1
CASSNPGTGLEKLFF
>TRBJ2-2|TRBV7-8|-
CASSPRGTEGGGELFF
>TRBJ1-5|TRBV2|-
CASRWQGLEPQHF
>TRBJ1-3|TRBV28|-
CASSLVTAGSGNTIYF
>TRBJ2-1|TRBV4-2|TRBD2
CASSQDPGSGGFKNEQFF
>TRBJ1-1|TRBV28|-
CASSFGTEAFF
>TRBJ1-4|TRBV25-1|-
CASSEDSGPPNEKLFF
>TRBJ1-1|TRBV28|-
CASRTPGGTEAFF
>TRBJ2-7|TRBV4-1|-
CASSHPGPSYEQYF
>TRBJ2-7|TRBV28|TRBD2
CASSRLAGSYEQYF
>TRBJ2-7|TRBV5-4|-
CASSPTEDKTYEQYF
>TRBJ2-5|TRBV5-1|TRBD2
CASSLNRGGEGETQYF
>TRBJ2-7|TRBV6-9|-
CASREAGLRQFYEQYF
>TRBJ2-7|TRBV7-2|-
CASSFRGPSRPYEQYF
>TRBJ2-5|TRBV5-4|-
CASSLSVKETQYF
>TRBJ1-1|TRBV5-4|TRBD1
CASSSSDRANTEAFF
>TRBJ2-5|TRBV5-5|TRBD2
CASSPGLALETQYF
>TRBJ1-2|TRBV9|-
CASSVTGDANYGYTF
>TRBJ1-2|TRBV7-2|TRBD1
CASSSKTGGHYGYTF
>TRBJ1-5|TRBV7-8|-
CASSFGDQPQHF
>TRBJ2-5|TRBV2|-
CASSEWPGSETQYF
>TRBJ2-5|TRBV5-6|-
CASSLGLASQTQYF
>TRBJ2-7|TRBV15|TRBD1
CATSRIPGTGYSYEQYF
>TRBJ1-2|TRBV7-2|-
CASSLVGGGYGYTF
>TRBJ2-7|TRBV5-6|TRBD2
CASRPSGRAILAEQYF
>TRBJ2-1|TRBV6-1|-
CASSFSSYNEQFF
>TRBJ2-1|TRBV18|TRBD1
CASSRDRANEQFF
>TRBJ1-3|TRBV6-1|-
CASRPRALGNTIYF
>TRBJ1-5|TRBV2|-
CASREGFSNQPQHF
>TRBJ1-6|TRBV7-2|-
CASSLGQLSYNSPLHF
>TRBJ1-1|TRBV28|-
CASSYSRKNTEAFF
>TRBJ2-3|TRBV5-1|-
CASSSHTDTQYF
>TRBJ2-3|TRBV6-1|TRBD1
CASSASRTGKDTQYF
>TRBJ2-3|TRBV5-4|TRBD2
CASSPAASGTPWAITQYF
>TRBJ2-1|TRBV6-6|TRBD2
CASSLVAGAYEQFF
>TRBJ2-3|TRBV21-1|-
CASKPPGGLDTQYF